One TCR beta chain is described in this entry. This entry comes from a study of OX40 agonist ivuxolimab in advanced cancers. Here immunoSEQ multiplex PCR was the method, and the copy in TCRdb shows in-frame clones only, minus some. The data hold approximately 96,000 clones, with 90% observed a single time. This sequence was found in an adult with an advanced solid tumor such as melanoma, head and neck, liver or kidney cancer. Sequenced here: CD4+ or CD8+ T cells sorted from blood, sampled in a trial of the OX40 agonist ivuxolimab.

This CDR3 reads CASSYGLAGVVYEQYF. CDR3 sequence (DNA): TGTGCCAGCAGCTACGGACTAGCGGGAGTCGTTTACGAGCAGTACTTC. The chain couples TRBV5-5 to TRBJ2-7; 13 bases align to TRBD2. Trimming cost V 3 bases and J 4 bases; bases outside gene matches: 7. The germline V gene has CDR1 SGHKS and CDR2 YYEKEE (reference sequence). This CDR3 region has 16 residues.